The 2 T cell receptor beta chains below were found in one sample sequenced in a study of spatial heterogeneity in lung cancer. The time point: blood at routine non-recurrence follow-up after resection. Using its own MiXCR run on the 5' RACE reads, TCRdb lists one record per CDR3 protein. The data contain roughly 17,000 distinct CDR3 sequences, less than 12% of them singletons. The specimen was PBMCs, collected at follow-up. These receptors were obtained from a female donor with early-stage non-small cell lung cancer.

This clonotype was counted at least ten times. The genes are TRBV19 and TRBJ1-5; unclear D gene. Germline V CDR1 and CDR2: LNHDA, SQIVND (reference sequence). Trimming shortened V by 10 bases and J by 6 bases, and 16 bases separated the two germline ends. This CDR3 comprises 13 residues. For the CDR3, the DNA is TGTGCCACTGCGACTCAGGACGTTCAGCCCCAGCATTTT. Amino acids: CATATQDVQPQHF. Full variable domain (rest looked up from reference TRBV19 and TRBJ1-5): DGGITQSPKYLFRKEGQNVTLSCEQNLNHDAMYWYRQDPGQGLRLIYYSQIVNDFQKGDIAEGYSVSREKKESFPLTVTSAQKNPTAFYLCATATQDVQPQHFGDGTRLSIL.

This clonotype was picked up many times. The chain employs TRBV20-1 and TRBJ2-5; D is perhaps TRBD2 (7 bases). The length of the CDR3 is 14 residues. Germline loops: CDR1 DFQATT, CDR2 SNEGSKA (reference sequence). CDR3 amino acids: CTQKGGHLQETQYF. CDR3 nucleotides: TGCACTCAGAAGGGGGGGCATCTACAAGAGACCCAGTACTTC.